These 14 T cell receptor beta chains share one sample of origin, sequenced in a study of OX40 agonist ivuxolimab in advanced cancers. Using immunoSEQ multiplex PCR, the repertoire was profiled, and TCRdb retains in-frame clones only, with some absent. Seen here are about 50,000 clones, nearly 95% observed once, and the top ten hold roughly 6.3%. The sequenced sample was CD4+ or CD8+ T cells sorted from blood, obtained in a trial of the OX40 agonist ivuxolimab. All receptors derive from an adult with an advanced solid tumor such as melanoma, head and neck, liver or kidney cancer.

This clone qualifies as medium-sized. The chain employs TRBV7-9 and TRBJ1-2; D is unresolved. Germline-derived CDR1 and CDR2 are SEHNR and FQNEAQ (reference sequence). The V end lost 5 bases, the J end lost 6 bases, and 25 bases lay between the germline ends. This CDR3 has 17 residues. CDR3 residues: CASSPRTGGQVFDGYTF. For the CDR3, the DNA is TGTGCCAGCAGCCCGAGAACGGGAGGCCAGGTTTTTGATGGCTACACCTTC. Full variable domain (missing parts from reference TRBV7-9 and TRBJ1-2): DTGVSQNPRHKITKRGQNVTFRCDPISEHNRLYWYRQTLGQGPEFLTYFQNEAQLEKSRLLSDRFSAERPKGSFSTLEIQRTEQGDSAMYLCASSPRTGGQVFDGYTFGSGTRLTVV.

The V gene is TRBV5-1, the J gene TRBJ1-5; D is uncertain. The CDR3 has 13 amino acids. CDR1 is SGHRS and CDR2 is YFSETQ in the germline V gene. V lost 4 bases and J 7 bases, leaving 12 bases between the germline ends. CDR3 protein: CASSRGRGQPQHF. DNA for the CDR3: TGCGCCAGCAGCCGGGGTCGTGGGCAGCCCCAGCATTTT.

This clone was counted between two and nine times. The genes are TRBV6-6 and TRBJ1-5; TRBD1 might be the D (6 bases). Germline loops: CDR1 MNHNY, CDR2 SVGAGI (reference sequence). The V and J ends lost 6 bases and 7 bases respectively, with 13 bases between them. The CDR3 is 13 amino acids. As DNA, the CDR3 is TGTGCCAGCAGGGGGGGGGCTGGGCAGCCCCAGCATTTT. This translates into CASRGGAGQPQHF.

This clone was counted a single time. The chain joins TRBV29-1 to TRBJ1-4; TRBD1 might be the D (5 bases). Trimming left V 6 bases short and J 0 bases short, with 11 bases between. CDR3 length equals 14 residues. CDR1 is SQVTM, CDR2 ANQGSEA, per germline. DNA of the CDR3: TGCAGCGTCACAGGAAGAGCAACTAATGAAAAACTGTTTTTT. Amino acids: CSVTGRATNEKLFF.

This chain connects TRBV5-4 to TRBJ2-3; 9 nucleotides line up with TRBD2. Germline loops: CDR1 SGHNT, CDR2 YYREEE (reference sequence). Trimming cost V 2 bases and J 2 bases; bases outside gene matches: 15. The CDR3 has 19 amino acids. CDR3 DNA: TGTGCCAGCAGCTTCCGATTCGGAAGACTAGCGGATAACACAGATACGCAGTATTTT. Protein product: CASSFRFGRLADNTDTQYF.

The chain employs TRBV4-1 and TRBJ1-4, with 9 bases lining up with TRBD1. The CDR3 is 17 amino acids. Trimming cost V 4 bases and J 3 bases; bases outside gene matches: 9. CDR1 is MGHRA and CDR2 is YSYEKL in the germline V gene. The CDR3 DNA follows: TGCGCCAGCAGCCGAGAAAGACAGGGGGGACCTAATGAAAAACTGTTTTTT. It specifies CASSRERQGGPNEKLFF.

The chain combines TRBV7-2 with TRBJ2-7; TRBD1 agrees at 8 bases. The V gene's germline CDR1 is SGHTA and CDR2 FQGNSA. The CDR3 covers 14 residues. V gave up 6 bases and J gave up 4 bases; unmatched junction bases: 8. The CDR3 bases are TGTGCCAGCAGGAAGGCAGGGGGCCCTTACGAGCAGTACTTC. Protein sequence: CASRKAGGPYEQYF.

This clone was detected only once. The chain joins TRBV27 to TRBJ1-2; the D is unclear. V was shortened by 3 bases and J by 0 bases, with 11 bases between the two germline ends. The CDR3 covers 15 residues. CDR1 and CDR2 (germline): MNHEY, SMNVEV (reference sequence). The CDR3 DNA reads as TGTGCCAGCAGTTTCCGGGCCTCCGCTAACTATGGCTACACCTTC. Translation gives CASSFRASANYGYTF.

This rearrangement joins TRBV7-9 to TRBJ1-4, with D possibly TRBD1 on 6 matching bases. V lost 5 bases and J lost 0, with 13 bases in between. This CDR3 comprises 16 residues. The germline CDR1 and CDR2 sequences are SEHNR and FQNEAQ (reference sequence). The CDR3 loop is CASSPRTDPTNEKLFF. The CDR3 DNA reads as TGTGCCAGCAGCCCTAGGACAGACCCAACTAATGAAAAACTGTTTTTT.

The chain joins TRBV28 to TRBJ1-1; unclear D gene. CDR3 length equals 14 residues. Germline values: CDR1 MDHEN, CDR2 SYDVKM. V was clipped by 8 bases and J by 2 bases, with 15 bases between them. In nucleotides, the CDR3 is TGTGCCAGCGCAGTCTTTAGGTTTAACACTGAAGCTTTCTTT. Encoded protein: CASAVFRFNTEAFF.

The chain links TRBV19 to TRBJ2-7, with 9 nucleotides matching TRBD1. The V and J ends lost 5 bases and 3 bases, in that order; junction bases with no gene match: 5. This CDR3 has 14 residues. The germline CDR1 and CDR2 sequences are LNHDA and SQIVND (reference sequence). CDR3 DNA sequence: TGTGCCAGTAGTTTAACAGGGGGCCACTACGAGCAGTACTTC. Its translation: CASSLTGGHYEQYF.

This rearrangement joins TRBV25-1 to TRBJ1-2; D may be TRBD1 (5 bases). Germline values: CDR1 MGHDK, CDR2 SYGVNS. This CDR3 is 15 amino acids long. V lost 1 base and J lost 2, with 11 bases in between. The CDR3 is CASSESGDPNYGYTF. As DNA, the CDR3 is TGTGCCAGCAGTGAATCGGGGGACCCCAACTATGGCTACACCTTC.

J is TRBJ1-6 and V is TRBV19; TRBD1 might be the D (5 bases). The germline V gene encodes CDR1 LNHDA and CDR2 SQIVND (reference sequence). The CDR3 is 15 amino acids. Trimming left V 4 bases short and J 3 bases short, with 10 bases between. The DNA of the CDR3 is TGTGCCAGTAGTAACCGGACACTCTATAATTCACCCCTCCACTTT. Its protein is CASSNRTLYNSPLHF.

V is TRBV27 and J is TRBJ2-3, with 11 nucleotides matching TRBD2. V was pared by 5 bases and J by 2 bases, with 12 bases of the junction left unmatched. The CDR3 is 18 residues long. The germline gives CDR1 MNHEY, CDR2 SMNVEV (reference sequence). The CDR3 region has the DNA TGTGCCAGCAGTCCCTCCCCCCCTAGCGGGGGGTTCACAGATACGCAGTATTTT. It is translated as CASSPSPPSGGFTDTQYF.